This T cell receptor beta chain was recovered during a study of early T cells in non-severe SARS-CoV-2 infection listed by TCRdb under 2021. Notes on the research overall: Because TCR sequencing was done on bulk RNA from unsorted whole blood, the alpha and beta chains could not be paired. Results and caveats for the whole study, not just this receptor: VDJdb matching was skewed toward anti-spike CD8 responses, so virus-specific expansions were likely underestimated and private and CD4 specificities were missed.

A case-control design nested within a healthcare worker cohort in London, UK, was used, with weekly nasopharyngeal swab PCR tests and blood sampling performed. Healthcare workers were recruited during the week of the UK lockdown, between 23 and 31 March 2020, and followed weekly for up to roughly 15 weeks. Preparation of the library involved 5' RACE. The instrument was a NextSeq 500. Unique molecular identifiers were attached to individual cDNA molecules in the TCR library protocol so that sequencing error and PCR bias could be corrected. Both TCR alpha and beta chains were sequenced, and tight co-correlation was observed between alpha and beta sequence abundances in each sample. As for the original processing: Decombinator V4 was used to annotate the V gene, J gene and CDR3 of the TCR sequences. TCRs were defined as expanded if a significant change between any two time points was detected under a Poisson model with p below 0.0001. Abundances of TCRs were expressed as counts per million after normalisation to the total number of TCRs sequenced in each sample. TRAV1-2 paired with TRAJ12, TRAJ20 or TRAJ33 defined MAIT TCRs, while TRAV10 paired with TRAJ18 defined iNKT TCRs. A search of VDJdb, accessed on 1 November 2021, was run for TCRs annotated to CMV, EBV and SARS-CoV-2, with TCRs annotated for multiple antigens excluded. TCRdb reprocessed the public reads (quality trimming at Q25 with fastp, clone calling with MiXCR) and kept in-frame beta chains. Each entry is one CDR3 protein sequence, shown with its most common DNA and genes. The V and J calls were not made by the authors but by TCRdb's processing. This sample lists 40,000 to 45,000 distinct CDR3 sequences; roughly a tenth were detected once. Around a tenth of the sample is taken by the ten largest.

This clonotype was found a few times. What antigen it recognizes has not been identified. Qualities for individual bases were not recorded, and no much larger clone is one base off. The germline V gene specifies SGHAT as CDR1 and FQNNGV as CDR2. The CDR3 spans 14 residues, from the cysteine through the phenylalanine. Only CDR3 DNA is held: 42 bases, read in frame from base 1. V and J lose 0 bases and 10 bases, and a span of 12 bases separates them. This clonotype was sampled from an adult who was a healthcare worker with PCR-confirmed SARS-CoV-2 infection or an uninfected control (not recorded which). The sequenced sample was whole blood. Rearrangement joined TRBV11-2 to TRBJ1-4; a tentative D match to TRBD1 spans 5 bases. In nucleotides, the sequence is TGTGCCAGCAGCTTAGAGCCCCAGGGTGCAAAACTGTTTTTT. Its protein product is CASSLEPQGAKLFF. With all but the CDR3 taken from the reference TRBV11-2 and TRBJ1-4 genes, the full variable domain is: EAGVAQSPRYKIIEKRQSVAFWCNPISGHATLYWYQQILGQGPKLLIQFQNNGVVDDSQLPKDRFSAERLKGVDSTLKIQPAKLEDSAVYLCASSLEPQGAKLFFGSGTQLSVL.